A selection of T cell receptor beta chains follows, all from one sample in a study of T cell responses to AZD1222 COVID-19 vaccine. Only in-frame clones appear in the TCRdb table, and some are missing; sequencing was by immunoSEQ multiplex PCR. The sample consists of 75,000 to 80,000 clones, roughly 88% of them appearing once. Sequencing used peripheral blood, obtained 28 days after the second AZD1222 dose. The source is an adult who received the AZD1222 COVID-19 vaccine. CDR3s include the opening cysteine and the closing phenylalanine or tryptophan. A D gene is named only where the DNA matches it firmly. Part of the rows lack a size; the others show once, few, many or a class for expanded clones.

v_call: TRBV4-2
d_call: NA
j_call: TRBJ1-6
clone_size: NA
cdr3_nt: TGTGCCAGCAGCCAAGATCCGGGGAGTTCACCCCTCCACTTT
cdr3_aa: CASSQDPGSSPLHF

v_call: TRBV4-1
d_call: TRBD1
j_call: TRBJ2-7
clone_size: NA
cdr3_nt: TGCGCCAGCAGCCAACGATTACGGGACAGGGCATCCTACGAGCAGTACTTC
cdr3_aa: CASSQRLRDRASYEQYF

v_call: TRBV2
d_call: NA
j_call: TRBJ1-2
clone_size: NA
cdr3_nt: TGTGCCAGCAGTGGGGACTGGGCACACGGTGGCTACACCTTC
cdr3_aa: CASSGDWAHGGYTF

v_call: TRBV7-9
d_call: TRBD2
j_call: TRBJ2-1
clone_size: NA
cdr3_nt: TGTGCCGATTCGGGGAGGGCGGACAATGAGCAGTTCTTC
cdr3_aa: CADSGRADNEQFF

v_call: TRBV15
d_call: TRBD1
j_call: TRBJ1-5
clone_size: NA
cdr3_nt: TGTGCCACCAGCAGAGACACACTGACAGGGGTCCCATATCTTCAGCCCCAGCATTTT
cdr3_aa: CATSRDTLTGVPYLQPQHF

v_call: TRBV5-6
d_call: TRBD1
j_call: TRBJ1-2
clone_size: once
cdr3_nt: TGTGCCAGCAGCTGGACAGGGAGCTACACCTTC
cdr3_aa: CASSWTGSYTF

v_call: TRBV29-1
d_call: NA
j_call: TRBJ1-2
clone_size: NA
cdr3_nt: TGCAGCGTTGAAGCCGTGGGCCCGGGGCTCTATGGCTACACCTTC
cdr3_aa: CSVEAVGPGLYGYTF

v_call: TRBV6-5
d_call: NA
j_call: TRBJ2-1
clone_size: NA
cdr3_nt: TGTGCCAGCAGTTACTCTAGGATTAGTGAGCAGTTCTTC
cdr3_aa: CASSYSRISEQFF

v_call: TRBV5-1
d_call: TRBD1
j_call: TRBJ1-1
clone_size: NA
cdr3_nt: TGCGCCAGCAGCAGAGGGGGCGGGGACACTGAAGCTTTCTTT
cdr3_aa: CASSRGGGDTEAFF

v_call: TRBV6-5
d_call: NA
j_call: TRBJ2-7
clone_size: NA
cdr3_nt: TGTGCCAGCGGATTCCCAGGGCCCGAGCAGTACTTC
cdr3_aa: CASGFPGPEQYF

v_call: TRBV15
d_call: TRBD2
j_call: TRBJ2-7
clone_size: NA
cdr3_nt: TGTGCCACCAGCAGAGGGGGGCGACTAGCGCACTACGAGCAGTACTTC
cdr3_aa: CATSRGGRLAHYEQYF

v_call: TRBV27
d_call: NA
j_call: TRBJ2-1
clone_size: NA
cdr3_nt: TGTGCCAGCACCCGAGGGCGAGAGGGTATAGACAATGAGCAGTTCTTC
cdr3_aa: CASTRGREGIDNEQFF

v_call: TRBV19
d_call: NA
j_call: TRBJ1-5
clone_size: NA
cdr3_nt: TGTGCCAGTAGTACTCTAGGACAGACAAATCAGCCCCAGCATTTT
cdr3_aa: CASSTLGQTNQPQHF

v_call: TRBV4-3
d_call: TRBD1
j_call: TRBJ2-1
clone_size: NA
cdr3_nt: TGCGCCAGCAGCCAACCTCGGTTCGGCCAGGGGGCTTTGGATGAGCAGTTCTTC
cdr3_aa: CASSQPRFGQGALDEQFF

v_call: TRBV30
d_call: NA
j_call: TRBJ1-5
clone_size: NA
cdr3_nt: TGTGCCTGGAAAGGGGGTTACAATCAGCCCCAGCATTTT
cdr3_aa: CAWKGGYNQPQHF

v_call: TRBV7-2
d_call: NA
j_call: TRBJ1-3
clone_size: NA
cdr3_nt: TGTGCCAGCAGCTTAGGTGGGGATGGAAACACCATATATTTT
cdr3_aa: CASSLGGDGNTIYF

v_call: TRBV7-8
d_call: NA
j_call: TRBJ1-1
clone_size: NA
cdr3_nt: TGTGCCAGCAGCACCTCACAGGTGAACACTGAAGCTTTCTTT
cdr3_aa: CASSTSQVNTEAFF

v_call: TRBV19
d_call: TRBD1
j_call: TRBJ2-7
clone_size: few
cdr3_nt: TGTGCCAGTAGCCAGACAGGGTTCGGGAAACGCGAGCAGTACTTC
cdr3_aa: CASSQTGFGKREQYF

v_call: TRBV4-1
d_call: TRBD1
j_call: TRBJ2-1
clone_size: NA
cdr3_nt: TGCGCCAGCAGCCAAAGGAAACAGGGGGAATGGAGTAGCTCCTACAATGAGCAGTTCTTC
cdr3_aa: CASSQRKQGEWSSSYNEQFF

v_call: TRBV28
d_call: NA
j_call: TRBJ1-2
clone_size: NA
cdr3_nt: TGTGCCAGCACCTTAAGGACGGACTATGGCTACACCTTC
cdr3_aa: CASTLRTDYGYTF

v_call: TRBV28
d_call: NA
j_call: TRBJ2-1
clone_size: NA
cdr3_nt: TGTGCCAGCAGTACCCTTTGGGGCAGCTCCTACAATGAGCAGTTCTTC
cdr3_aa: CASSTLWGSSYNEQFF

v_call: TRBV6-5
d_call: NA
j_call: TRBJ2-7
clone_size: NA
cdr3_nt: TGTGCCAGCAGTTTGGCAGCCATACCATTTTACGAGCAGTACTTC
cdr3_aa: CASSLAAIPFYEQYF

v_call: TRBV30
d_call: TRBD1
j_call: TRBJ1-2
clone_size: NA
cdr3_nt: TGTGCCTGGAGTGATAGGGACAGGGACTATGGCTACACCTTC
cdr3_aa: CAWSDRDRDYGYTF

v_call: TRBV5-4
d_call: TRBD1
j_call: TRBJ1-6
clone_size: NA
cdr3_nt: TGTGCCAGCAGCGTCGGGACAGGGGTGGGTTCACCCCTCCACTTT
cdr3_aa: CASSVGTGVGSPLHF

v_call: TRBV5-1
d_call: NA
j_call: TRBJ1-1
clone_size: NA
cdr3_nt: TGCGCCAGCAGCTTGAACATAGCTGGGAACACTGAAGCTTTCTTT
cdr3_aa: CASSLNIAGNTEAFF

v_call: TRBV30
d_call: NA
j_call: TRBJ1-2
clone_size: few
cdr3_nt: TGTGCCTGGAGTGTAGAAAGAAGCTATGGCTACACCTTC
cdr3_aa: CAWSVERSYGYTF

v_call: TRBV7-3
d_call: TRBD1
j_call: TRBJ2-5
clone_size: once
cdr3_nt: TGTGCCAGCAGCCCTACCGGGACAGGGGGAGAGACCCAGTACTTC
cdr3_aa: CASSPTGTGGETQYF

v_call: TRBV4-1
d_call: NA
j_call: TRBJ1-5
clone_size: few
cdr3_nt: TGCGCCAGCAGCCGGGGCCCGGGACAGCCCCAGCATTTT
cdr3_aa: CASSRGPGQPQHF

v_call: TRBV7-2
d_call: TRBD1
j_call: TRBJ2-7
clone_size: NA
cdr3_nt: TGTGCCAGCAGCCGGGACAGGGAAGAATACGAGCAGTACTTC
cdr3_aa: CASSRDREEYEQYF

v_call: TRBV5-4
d_call: NA
j_call: TRBJ1-2
clone_size: NA
cdr3_nt: TGTGCCAGCAGCCCTGACGGTAACTATGGCTACACCTTC
cdr3_aa: CASSPDGNYGYTF

v_call: TRBV10-3
d_call: NA
j_call: TRBJ1-4
clone_size: NA
cdr3_nt: TGTGCCATCAGTGAGTCATATGAAAAACTGTTTTTT
cdr3_aa: CAISESYEKLFF

v_call: TRBV4-1
d_call: NA
j_call: TRBJ1-2
clone_size: few
cdr3_nt: TGCGCCAGCAGCCAAGATCACAGGGTCGGCTCGAACTATGGCTACACCTTC
cdr3_aa: CASSQDHRVGSNYGYTF

v_call: TRBV7-6
d_call: TRBD2
j_call: TRBJ2-3
clone_size: NA
cdr3_nt: TGTGCCAGCAGCTTAGGGCTAGCGGGGGAAGGGGATACGCAGTATTTT
cdr3_aa: CASSLGLAGEGDTQYF

v_call: TRBV14
d_call: NA
j_call: TRBJ2-7
clone_size: NA
cdr3_nt: TGTGCCAGCAGCCAATTAGATGTACGCGAGCAGTACTTC
cdr3_aa: CASSQLDVREQYF

v_call: TRBV24-1
d_call: TRBD1
j_call: TRBJ1-2
clone_size: NA
cdr3_nt: TGTGCCACCAGTGACCCACGACAGGGGGCCTATGGCTACACCTTC
cdr3_aa: CATSDPRQGAYGYTF

v_call: TRBV7-3
d_call: NA
j_call: TRBJ2-5
clone_size: NA
cdr3_nt: TGTGCCAGCAGCCCTACAGGGAGGGAGACCCAGTACTTC
cdr3_aa: CASSPTGRETQYF

v_call: TRBV4-3
d_call: NA
j_call: TRBJ1-3
clone_size: NA
cdr3_nt: TGCGCCAGCAGCCAAGAGGTGCGCATCTACTCTGGAAACACCATATATTTT
cdr3_aa: CASSQEVRIYSGNTIYF

v_call: TRBV18
d_call: TRBD1
j_call: TRBJ1-1
clone_size: NA
cdr3_nt: TGTGCCAGTCTCCGGGACAGGGGCACTGAAGCTTTCTTT
cdr3_aa: CASLRDRGTEAFF

v_call: TRBV5-4
d_call: NA
j_call: TRBJ2-5
clone_size: NA
cdr3_nt: TGTGCCAGCAGCTTGCGGGGCCAGTACCAAGAGACCCAGTACTTC
cdr3_aa: CASSLRGQYQETQYF

v_call: TRBV6-5
d_call: TRBD1
j_call: TRBJ1-1
clone_size: once
cdr3_nt: TGTGCCACGCACAGGGGTGTTAGGGCTTTCTTT
cdr3_aa: CATHRGVRAFF

v_call: TRBV12-3/TRBV12-4
d_call: NA
j_call: TRBJ2-5
clone_size: NA
cdr3_nt: TGTGCCAGCAGTTTTTTGGGGCAAGAGACCCAGTACTTC
cdr3_aa: CASSFLGQETQYF